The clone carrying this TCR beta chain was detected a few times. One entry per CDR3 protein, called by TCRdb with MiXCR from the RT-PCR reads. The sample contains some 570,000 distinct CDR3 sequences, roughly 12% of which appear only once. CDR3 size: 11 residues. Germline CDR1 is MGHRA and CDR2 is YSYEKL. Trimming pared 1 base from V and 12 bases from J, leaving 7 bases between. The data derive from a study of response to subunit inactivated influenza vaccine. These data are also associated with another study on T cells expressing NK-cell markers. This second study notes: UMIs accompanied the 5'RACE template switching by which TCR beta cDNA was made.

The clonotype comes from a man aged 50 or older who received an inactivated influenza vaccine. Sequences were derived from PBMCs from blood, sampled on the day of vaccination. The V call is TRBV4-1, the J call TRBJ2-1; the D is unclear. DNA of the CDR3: TGCGCCAGCAGCCAAGGGGTGTCGCAGTTCTTC. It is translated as CASSQGVSQFF.